This T cell receptor (beta chain) emerged from a study of T cells in tuberculosis. As for the study in general: A South African cohort included IGRA-negative adolescents, latently infected IGRA-positive adolescents and adults with active tuberculosis.

Looked up from germline, CDR1 is SGHTA and CDR2 is FQGNSA. Deletions cut 5 bases from V and 2 bases from J, with 19 bases between. CDR3 size: 17 residues. TCRdb's copy holds only in-frame clones and misses some; the assay was immunoSEQ multiplex PCR. The sample yields approximately 40,000 clones, roughly 94% seen once. As to time point: new active TB diagnosis, blood taken before or within 7 days of starting treatment. This TCR came from an adult with tuberculosis. Source: PBMCs, taken at tuberculosis diagnosis. V is TRBV7-2 and J is TRBJ2-1; D may be TRBD1 (6 bases). CDR3 nucleotides: TGTGCCAGCAGCGCATCCGCAGGGGTTTTACCCTACAATGAGCAGTTCTTC. Translating gives CASSASAGVLPYNEQFF.